This paragraph reports one T cell receptor (beta chain). Its cognate antigen has yet to be identified. No base qualities exist here, and no much larger clone lies one base off it. The record originates from a study of T cell changes during pregnancy in multiple sclerosis (dated by TCRdb to between 2019 and 2020). General notes on the study: In women with multiple sclerosis, the researchers looked at how the T cell repertoire shifted as pregnancy progressed.

Libraries were constructed by the immunoSEQ multiplex PCR assay. Here the immuneACCESS table is served through TCRdb, limited to in-frame sequences with V and J called. Missing clones are a known gap in these copies; in checked studies unresolved V genes cover under half, and the rest lacks a known reason. Here the sample has tens of thousands of clones; around nine tenths occur a single time. The ten most abundant clones make up less than 2% of the sample. From a lookup of the germline V gene, CDR1 and CDR2 are ENHRY and SYGVKD. The junction shows trimming of 6 bases on V and 5 bases on J, plus 17 bases between the germline ends. Taken from cysteine to phenylalanine, the CDR3 has 14 residues. The entry retains the CDR3 DNA only, 42 bases that are in frame from base 1.

The source of this sequence is a female donor with multiple sclerosis, enrolled in a pregnancy study. Sequencing used peripheral blood, obtained in the second trimester of pregnancy. The chain is assembled from TRBV10-3 and TRBJ2-7; TRBD2 could be the D gene, as 5 bases match. The CDR3: CAISGIRGIHEQYF. The base sequence is TGTGCCATCAGCGGTATTAGAGGGATTCACGAGCAGTACTTC.